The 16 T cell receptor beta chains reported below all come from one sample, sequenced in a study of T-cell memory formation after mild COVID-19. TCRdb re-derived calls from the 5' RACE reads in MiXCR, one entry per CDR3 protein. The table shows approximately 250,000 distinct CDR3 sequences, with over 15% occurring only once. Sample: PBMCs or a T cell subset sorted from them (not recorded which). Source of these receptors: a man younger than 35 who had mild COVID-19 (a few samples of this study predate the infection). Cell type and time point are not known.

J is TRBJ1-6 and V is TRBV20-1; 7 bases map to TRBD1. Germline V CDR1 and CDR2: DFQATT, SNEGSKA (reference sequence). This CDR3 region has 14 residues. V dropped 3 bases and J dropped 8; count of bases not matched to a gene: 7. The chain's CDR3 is CSARDRQGDSPLHF. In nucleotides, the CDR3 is TGCAGTGCTAGGGACCGACAGGGAGATTCACCCCTCCACTTT.

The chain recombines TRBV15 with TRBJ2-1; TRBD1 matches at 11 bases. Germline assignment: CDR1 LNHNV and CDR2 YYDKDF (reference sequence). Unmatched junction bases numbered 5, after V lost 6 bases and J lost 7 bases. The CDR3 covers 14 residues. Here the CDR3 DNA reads TGTGCCACCAGGGCCGGGACAGGGGGTAATGAGCAGTTCTTC. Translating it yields CATRAGTGGNEQFF.

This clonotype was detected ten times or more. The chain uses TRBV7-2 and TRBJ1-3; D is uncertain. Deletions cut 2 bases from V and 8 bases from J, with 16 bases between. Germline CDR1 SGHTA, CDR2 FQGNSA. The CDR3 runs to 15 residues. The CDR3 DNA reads TGTGCCAGCAGCTTATTCCTTGGGGTGGTGGACACCATATATTTT. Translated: CASSLFLGVVDTIYF.

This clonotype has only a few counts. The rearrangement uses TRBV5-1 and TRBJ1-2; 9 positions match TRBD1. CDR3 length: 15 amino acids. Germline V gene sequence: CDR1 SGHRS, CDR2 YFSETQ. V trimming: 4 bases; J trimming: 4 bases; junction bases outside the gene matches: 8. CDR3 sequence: CASSVTGGAGYGYTF. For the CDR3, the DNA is TGCGCCAGCAGCGTTACAGGGGGCGCAGGCTATGGCTACACCTTC.

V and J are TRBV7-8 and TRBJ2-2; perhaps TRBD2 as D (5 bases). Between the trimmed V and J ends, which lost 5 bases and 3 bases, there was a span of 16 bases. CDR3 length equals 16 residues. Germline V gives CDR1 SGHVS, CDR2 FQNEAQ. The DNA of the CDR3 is TGTGCCAGCAGCCCACGCCCCGGACTGTACACCGGGGAGCTGTTTTTT. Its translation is CASSPRPGLYTGELFF.

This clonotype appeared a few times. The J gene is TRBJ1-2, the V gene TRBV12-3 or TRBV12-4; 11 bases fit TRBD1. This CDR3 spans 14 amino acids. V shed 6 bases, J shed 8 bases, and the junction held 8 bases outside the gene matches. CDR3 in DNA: TGTGCCAGCAGCTACGGACAGGGGGCGGAGGGCTACACCTTC. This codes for CASSYGQGAEGYTF.

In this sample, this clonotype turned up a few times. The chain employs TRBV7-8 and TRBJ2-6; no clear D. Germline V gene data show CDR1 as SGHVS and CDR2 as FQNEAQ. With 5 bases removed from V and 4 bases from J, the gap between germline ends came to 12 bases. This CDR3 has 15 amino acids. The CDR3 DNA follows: TGTGCCAGCAGCCTTTCTCCCGAGGGGGCCAACGTCCTGACTTTC. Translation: CASSLSPEGANVLTF.

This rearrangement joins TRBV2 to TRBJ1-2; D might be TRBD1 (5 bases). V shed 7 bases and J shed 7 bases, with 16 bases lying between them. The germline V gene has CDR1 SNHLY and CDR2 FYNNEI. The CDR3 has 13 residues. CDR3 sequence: CASTGAIIGGYTF. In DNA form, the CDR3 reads TGTGCCAGCACCGGGGCCATCATAGGTGGCTACACCTTC. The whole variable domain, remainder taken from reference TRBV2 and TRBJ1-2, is EPEVTQTPSHQVTQMGQEVILRCVPISNHLYFYWYRQILGQKVEFLVSFYNNEISEKSEIFDDQFSVERPDGSNFTLKIRSTKLEDSAMYFCASTGAIIGGYTFGSGTRLTVV.

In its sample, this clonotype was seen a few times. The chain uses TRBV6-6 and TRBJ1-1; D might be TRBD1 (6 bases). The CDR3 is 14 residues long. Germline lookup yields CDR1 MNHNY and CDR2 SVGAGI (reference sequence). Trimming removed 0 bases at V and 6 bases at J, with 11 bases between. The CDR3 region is CASSYSQGKAEAFF. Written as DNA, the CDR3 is TGTGCCAGCAGTTACTCTCAGGGGAAGGCTGAAGCTTTCTTT.

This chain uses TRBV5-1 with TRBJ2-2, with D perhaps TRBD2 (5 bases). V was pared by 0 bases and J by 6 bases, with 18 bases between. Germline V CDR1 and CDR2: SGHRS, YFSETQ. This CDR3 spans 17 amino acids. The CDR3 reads CASSLVHRRLSAGELFF. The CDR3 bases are TGCGCCAGCAGCTTGGTTCATAGGAGGTTAAGTGCCGGGGAGCTGTTTTTT.

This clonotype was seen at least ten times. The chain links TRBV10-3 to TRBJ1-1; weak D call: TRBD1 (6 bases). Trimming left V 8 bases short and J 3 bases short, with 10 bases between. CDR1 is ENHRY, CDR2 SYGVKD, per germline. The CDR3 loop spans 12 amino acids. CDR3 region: CAIEGDDTEAFF. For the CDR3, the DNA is TGTGCCATCGAGGGGGACGACACTGAAGCTTTCTTT.

The DNA of the CDR3 is TGTGCCAGCAACCCGACAGCCTCTGGAAACACCATATATTTT. It encodes CASNPTASGNTIYF. The genes are TRBV12-3 or TRBV12-4 and TRBJ1-3; tentative D call: TRBD1 (5 bases). This CDR3 has 14 residues. V was shortened by 7 bases and J by 0 bases, with 10 bases between the two germline ends.

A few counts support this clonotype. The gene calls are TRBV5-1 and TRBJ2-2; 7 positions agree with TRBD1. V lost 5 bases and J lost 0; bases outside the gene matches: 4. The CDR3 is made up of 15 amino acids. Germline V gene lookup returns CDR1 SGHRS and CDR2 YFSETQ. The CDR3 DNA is TGCGCCAGCAGATTCGGGACAGCGAACACCGGGGAGCTGTTTTTT. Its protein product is CASRFGTANTGELFF. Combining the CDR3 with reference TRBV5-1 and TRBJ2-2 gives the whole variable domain KAGVTQTPRYLIKTRGQQVTLSCSPISGHRSVSWYQQTPGQGLQFLFEYFSETQRNKGNFPGRFSGRQFSNSRSEMNVSTLELGDSALYLCASRFGTANTGELFFGEGSRLTVL.

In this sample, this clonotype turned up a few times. CDR3 region: CASRTDRGWNEQFF. The CDR3 coding sequence is TGTGCCAGCAGGACAGACAGGGGATGGAATGAGCAGTTCTTC. V is TRBV12-3 or TRBV12-4 and J is TRBJ2-1; 8 positions agree with TRBD1. The CDR3 has 14 residues. J was trimmed by 7 bases and V by 6 bases; bases with no gene match: 8.

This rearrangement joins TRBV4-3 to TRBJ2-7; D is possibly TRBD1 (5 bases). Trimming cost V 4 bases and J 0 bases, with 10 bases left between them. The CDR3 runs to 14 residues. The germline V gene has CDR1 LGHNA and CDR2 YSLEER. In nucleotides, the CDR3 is TGCGCCAGCAGCCCAGGGCCAGCCTCCTACGAGCAGTACTTC. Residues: CASSPGPASYEQYF.

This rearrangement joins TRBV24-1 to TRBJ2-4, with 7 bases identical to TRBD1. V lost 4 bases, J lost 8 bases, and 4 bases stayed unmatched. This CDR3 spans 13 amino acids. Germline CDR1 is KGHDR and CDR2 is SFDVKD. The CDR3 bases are TGTGCCACCAGTGAAGGGGGCTCGGACATTCAGTACTTC. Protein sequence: CATSEGGSDIQYF.